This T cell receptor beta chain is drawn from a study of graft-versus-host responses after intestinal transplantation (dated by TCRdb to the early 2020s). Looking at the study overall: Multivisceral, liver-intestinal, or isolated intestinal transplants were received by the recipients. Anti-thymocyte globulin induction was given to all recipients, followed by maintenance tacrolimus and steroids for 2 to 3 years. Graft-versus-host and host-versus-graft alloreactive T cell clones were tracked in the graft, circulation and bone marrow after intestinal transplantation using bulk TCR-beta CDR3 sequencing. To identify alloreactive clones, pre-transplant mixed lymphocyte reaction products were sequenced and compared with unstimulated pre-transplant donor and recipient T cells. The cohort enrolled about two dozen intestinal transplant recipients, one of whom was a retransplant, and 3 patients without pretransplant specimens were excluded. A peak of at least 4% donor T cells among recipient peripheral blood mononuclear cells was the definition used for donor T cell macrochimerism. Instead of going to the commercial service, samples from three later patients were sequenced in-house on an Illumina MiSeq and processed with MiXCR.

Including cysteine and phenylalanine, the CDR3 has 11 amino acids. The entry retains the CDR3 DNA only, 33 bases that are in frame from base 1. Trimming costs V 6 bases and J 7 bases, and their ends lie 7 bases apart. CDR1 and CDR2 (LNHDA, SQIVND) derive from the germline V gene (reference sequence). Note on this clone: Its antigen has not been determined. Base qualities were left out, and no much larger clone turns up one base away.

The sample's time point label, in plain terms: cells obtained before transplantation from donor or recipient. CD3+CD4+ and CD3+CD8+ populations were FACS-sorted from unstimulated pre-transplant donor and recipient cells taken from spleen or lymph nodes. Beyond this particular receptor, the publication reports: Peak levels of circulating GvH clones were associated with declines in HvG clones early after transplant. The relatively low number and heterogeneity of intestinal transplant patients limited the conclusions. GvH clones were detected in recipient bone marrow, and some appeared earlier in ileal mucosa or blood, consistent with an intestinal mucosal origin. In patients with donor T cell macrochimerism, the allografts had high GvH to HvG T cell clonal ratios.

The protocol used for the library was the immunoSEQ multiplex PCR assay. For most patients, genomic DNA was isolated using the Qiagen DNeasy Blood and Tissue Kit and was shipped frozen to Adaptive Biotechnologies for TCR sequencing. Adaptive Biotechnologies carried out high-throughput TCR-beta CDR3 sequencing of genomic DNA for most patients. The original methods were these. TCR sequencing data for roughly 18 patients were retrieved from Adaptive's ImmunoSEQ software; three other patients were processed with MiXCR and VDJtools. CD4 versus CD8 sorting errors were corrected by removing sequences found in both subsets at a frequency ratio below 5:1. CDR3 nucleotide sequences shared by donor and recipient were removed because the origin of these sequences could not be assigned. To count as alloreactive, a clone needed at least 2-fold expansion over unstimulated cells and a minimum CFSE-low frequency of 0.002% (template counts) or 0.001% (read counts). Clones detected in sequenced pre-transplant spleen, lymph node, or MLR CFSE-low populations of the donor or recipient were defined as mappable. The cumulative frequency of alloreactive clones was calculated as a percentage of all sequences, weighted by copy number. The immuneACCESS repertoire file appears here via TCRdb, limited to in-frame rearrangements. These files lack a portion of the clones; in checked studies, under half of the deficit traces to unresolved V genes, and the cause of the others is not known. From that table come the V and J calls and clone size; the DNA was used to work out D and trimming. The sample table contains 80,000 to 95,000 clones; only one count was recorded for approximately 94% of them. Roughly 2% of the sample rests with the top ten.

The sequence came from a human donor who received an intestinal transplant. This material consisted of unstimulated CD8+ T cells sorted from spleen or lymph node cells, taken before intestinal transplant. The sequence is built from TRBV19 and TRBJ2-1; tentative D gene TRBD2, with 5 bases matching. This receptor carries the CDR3 CASSSGNEQFF. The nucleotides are TGTGCCAGTAGCTCGGGGAATGAGCAGTTCTTC.